The clone carrying this T cell receptor (beta chain) was recorded many times. Its cognate antigen is unknown. V was pared by 1 base and J by 9 bases, with 18 bases between. Germline V lookup: CDR1 SGHDN, CDR2 FVKESK. This CDR3 has 15 residues. The data were taken from a study of Graves' ophthalmopathy and Graves' hyperthyroidism. General study results and limits: The model's ophthalmopathy progression predictions had roughly 71% sensitivity and less than 85% specificity. Detection in blood was also observed for most expanded thyroid clonotypes above 0.001 frequency.

Amplified material comprised TCR beta CDR3 regions derived from RNA transcripts. The authors performed first-round RT-PCR with HTBI primers and then a second-round multiplex PCR. TCRdb processed the multiplex PCR reads anew with MiXCR; each CDR3 protein has one entry. Of approximately 480,000 distinct CDR3 sequences listed, about an eighth were seen once; the top ten hold 9.8%. The chain uses TRBV14 and TRBJ1-1, with TRBD1 as a possible D gene (5 bases). Sequencing was done on a sample of blood. This sequence originates from a woman in her 30s with Graves' ophthalmopathy. The CDR3 loop reads CASSQVEGARGKAFF. The CDR3 coding sequence is TGTGCCAGCAGCCAAGTCGAAGGGGCGCGGGGGAAAGCTTTCTTT.